What follows is one TCR beta chain and its context. Its antigen is undetermined. The sample holds other DNA sequences that translate to the same CDR3. Trimming took off 0 bases at V and 0 bases at J, with 10 bases between the two ends. This CDR3 has 15 amino acids. Germline CDR1 SGHRS, CDR2 YFSETQ. The data derive from a study of shared clonotypes between healthy human individuals. Study-wide results and caveats: Against clonotypes common to all four donors, non-shared ones had lower generation probabilities. It was observed that roughly 4.8% of naive CD4 clonotypes were shared across a handful of donors. Read depth was anticipated to influence clonotype sharing among donors.

Some clones are missing from TCRdb's copy, which holds only in-frame ones; the method was immunoSEQ multiplex PCR. The sample yields under 1,900,000 clones, 98% seen once. The sequence was obtained from a man younger than 40 in good health. Sequencing input: naive CD4+ T cells sorted from blood. Documented subset: CD45RA+ positively selected. J is TRBJ2-7 and V is TRBV5-1, with D perhaps TRBD2 (6 bases). The CDR3 nucleotides read TGCGCCAGCAGCTTGGTCCCGGGGGACTCCTACGAGCAGTACTTC. Translation: CASSLVPGDSYEQYF.